This TCR beta chain is drawn from a study of T-cell reconstitution after alpha-beta-depleted transplantation in children listed by TCRdb under 2016. About the study as a whole: Using TCR repertoire profiling, the study quantitatively followed how T-cell immune reconstitution unfolded in children after TCRalphabeta/CD19-depleted allogeneic hematopoietic cell transplantation. General findings and caveats noted by the study authors: Hyperexpanded clone frequencies declined over subsequent months; after one year, T-cell counts and TCRbeta diversity were mostly attributed to newly produced T cells. The apparently early alphabetaT-cell count recovery about two months after transplant was reportedly dependent on only several hundred rapidly expanded clones derived from non-depleted graft cells. In some patients, the high TCRbeta diversity seen at day 60 was put down to recipient T cells and intrathymic progenitors that had survived conditioning.

The sample's treatment or condition label, decoded: allogeneic hematopoietic cell transplantation with graft depleted of TCRalphabeta T cells and CD19 B cells. The children who served as transplant recipients had been given grafts of TCRalphabeta/CD19-depleted allogeneic hematopoietic cells. Libraries came from PCR. Data came from an Illumina HiSeq 2500. TCR libraries were prepared with molecular barcoding, using unique molecular identifiers to normalize TCRbeta repertoire quantification. TCRdb trimmed the raw reads at Q25, called clones with MiXCR and kept productive beta chains. Rows are unified per CDR3 protein, each entry keeping the most common DNA and genes. Counted in this sample were about 130,000 distinct CDR3 sequences; roughly 10% of them appeared once. Of the sample, around 24% falls within the top ten clones. On this clonotype itself: The clone's antigen remains unknown. No much larger clone exists at a distance of one base, and base qualities are not known.

Sequences were derived from PBMCs, mostly from graft donor cells, sampled 180 days after TCRalphabeta/CD19-depleted stem cell transplant. The source is a girl under two years old who had a stem cell transplant for combined immunodeficiency, so the T cells may come from the graft donor.

The CDR3 protein sequence reads: CASSFATSGDTDTQYF. The sequenced DNA is TGTGCCAGCAGTTTCGCGACTAGCGGGGACACAGATACGCAGTATTTT. The chain is made from TRBV12-3 or TRBV12-4 and TRBJ2-3, and 11 junctional nucleotides match TRBD2. Spanning cysteine to phenylalanine, the CDR3 consists of 16 amino acids. Just the 48-base CDR3 DNA is kept, in frame starting at base 1. Compared with germline, V lacks 3 bases and J lacks 2 bases; bases without a gene match: 4.